What follows is one TCR beta chain and its context. As yet, its antigen is unknown. The entry originates in a study of T cells in Graves' hyperthyroidism and ophthalmopathy. It was RNA transcripts that yielded the amplified TCR beta CDR3 regions. First-round RT-PCR with HTBI primers amplified the TCR CDR3 region. MiXCR, applied by TCRdb to the multiplex PCR reads, yields one record per CDR3 protein. Counted here are roughly 510,000 distinct CDR3 sequences, roughly 45% occurring once; the ten biggest clones make up about 45%. Uncontrolled infection, other autoimmune disease, pregnancy and lactation each barred patients from inclusion. Whole-study results and caveats: Before onset, by a median of around 6.4 months, the model predicted ophthalmopathy.

The germline V gene encodes CDR1 MDHEN and CDR2 SYDVKM. Trimming cost V 8 bases and J 9 bases, with 10 bases left between them. The CDR3 spans 11 residues. The sample was peripheral blood or thyroid tissue (not recorded which). The sequence was collected from an adult woman with Graves' disease, either hyperthyroidism or ophthalmopathy (not recorded which). This chain links TRBV28 with TRBJ1-4; no clear D gene. As DNA, the CDR3 is TGTGCCAGCCTTCAATATAAAAAACTGTTTTTT. Encoded protein: CASLQYKKLFF.